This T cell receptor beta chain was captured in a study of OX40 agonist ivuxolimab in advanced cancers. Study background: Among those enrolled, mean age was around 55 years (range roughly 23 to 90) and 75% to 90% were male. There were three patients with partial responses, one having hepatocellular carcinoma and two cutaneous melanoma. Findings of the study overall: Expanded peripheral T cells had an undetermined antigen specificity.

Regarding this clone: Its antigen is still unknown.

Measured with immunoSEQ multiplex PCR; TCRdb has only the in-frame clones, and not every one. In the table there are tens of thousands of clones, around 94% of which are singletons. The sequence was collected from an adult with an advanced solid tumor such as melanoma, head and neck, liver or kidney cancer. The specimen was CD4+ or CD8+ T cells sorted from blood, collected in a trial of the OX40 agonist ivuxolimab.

The CDR3 DNA sequence: TGTGCCAGCAGTCCGAACGTTAACCGGGGCTACGAGCAGTACTTC. Protein sequence: CASSPNVNRGYEQYF. This chain connects TRBV6-6 to TRBJ2-7; D might be TRBD2 (5 bases). The CDR3 runs to 15 residues. Germline V gene sequence: CDR1 MNHNY, CDR2 SVGAGI (reference sequence). Trimming shortened V by 5 bases and J by 3 bases, and 17 bases separated the two germline ends.